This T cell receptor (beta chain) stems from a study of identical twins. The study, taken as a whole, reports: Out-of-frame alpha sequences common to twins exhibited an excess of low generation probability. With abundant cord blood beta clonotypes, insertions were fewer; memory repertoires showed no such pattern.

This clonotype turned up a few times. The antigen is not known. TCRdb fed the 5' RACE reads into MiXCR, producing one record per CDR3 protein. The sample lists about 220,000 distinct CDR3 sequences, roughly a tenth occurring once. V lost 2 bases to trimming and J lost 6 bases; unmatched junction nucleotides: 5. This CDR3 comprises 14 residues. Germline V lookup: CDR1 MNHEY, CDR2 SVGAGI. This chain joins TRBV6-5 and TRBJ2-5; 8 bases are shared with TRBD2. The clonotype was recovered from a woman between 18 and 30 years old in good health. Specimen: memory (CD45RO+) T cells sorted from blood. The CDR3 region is CASSYPSGSQTQYF. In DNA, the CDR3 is TGTGCCAGCAGTTACCCCAGCGGGAGTCAGACCCAGTACTTC.